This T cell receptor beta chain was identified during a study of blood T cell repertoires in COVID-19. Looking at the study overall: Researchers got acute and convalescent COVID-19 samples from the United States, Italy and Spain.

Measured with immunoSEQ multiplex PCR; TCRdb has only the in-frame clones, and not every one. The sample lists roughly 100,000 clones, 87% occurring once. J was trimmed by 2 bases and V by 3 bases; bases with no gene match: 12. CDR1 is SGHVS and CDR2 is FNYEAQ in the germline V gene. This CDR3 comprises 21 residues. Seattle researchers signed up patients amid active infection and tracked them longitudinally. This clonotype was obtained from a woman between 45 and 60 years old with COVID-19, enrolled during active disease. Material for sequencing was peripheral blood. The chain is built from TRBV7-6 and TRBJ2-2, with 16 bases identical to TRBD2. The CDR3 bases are TGTGCCAGCAGCTTTTACGGGACTAGCGGGGGGGCAACGGCCAACACCGGGGAGCTGTTTTTT. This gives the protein CASSFYGTSGGATANTGELFF. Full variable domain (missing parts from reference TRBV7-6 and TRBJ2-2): GAGVSQSPRYKVTKRGQDVALRCDPISGHVSLYWYRQALGQGPEFLTYFNYEAQQDKSGLPNDRFSAERPEGSISTLTIQRTEQRDSAMYRCASSFYGTSGGATANTGELFFGEGSRLTVL.